This T cell receptor beta chain was recorded in a study of cytomegalovirus exposure and HLA in healthy donors. The primer mix had 60 Vbeta and 13 Jbeta primers. Clones were read by immunoSEQ multiplex PCR, and TCRdb kept only the in-frame ones, dropping some. The sample shows 150,000 to 200,000 clones, roughly 80% of them seen only once. The receptor was isolated from a girl between 2 and 10 years old in good health and CMV-seropositive. What was sequenced was PBMCs.

The CDR3 DNA reads as TGTGCCAGCAGCGTAGACGGTACGCCCCGCACGCAGTATTTT. It is translated as CASSVDGTPRTQYF. This chain uses TRBV9 with TRBJ2-3; no clear D gene. CDR3 size: 14 residues. Trimming pared 0 bases from V and 9 bases from J, leaving 14 bases between. The germline CDR1 and CDR2 sequences are SGDLS and YYNGEE. The full variable domain, its missing parts supplied by reference TRBV9 and TRBJ2-3, is DSGVTQTPKHLITATGQRVTLRCSPRSGDLSVYWYQQSLDQGLQFLIQYYNGEERAKGNILERFSAQQFPDLHSELNLSSLELGDSALYFCASSVDGTPRTQYFGPGTRLTVL.